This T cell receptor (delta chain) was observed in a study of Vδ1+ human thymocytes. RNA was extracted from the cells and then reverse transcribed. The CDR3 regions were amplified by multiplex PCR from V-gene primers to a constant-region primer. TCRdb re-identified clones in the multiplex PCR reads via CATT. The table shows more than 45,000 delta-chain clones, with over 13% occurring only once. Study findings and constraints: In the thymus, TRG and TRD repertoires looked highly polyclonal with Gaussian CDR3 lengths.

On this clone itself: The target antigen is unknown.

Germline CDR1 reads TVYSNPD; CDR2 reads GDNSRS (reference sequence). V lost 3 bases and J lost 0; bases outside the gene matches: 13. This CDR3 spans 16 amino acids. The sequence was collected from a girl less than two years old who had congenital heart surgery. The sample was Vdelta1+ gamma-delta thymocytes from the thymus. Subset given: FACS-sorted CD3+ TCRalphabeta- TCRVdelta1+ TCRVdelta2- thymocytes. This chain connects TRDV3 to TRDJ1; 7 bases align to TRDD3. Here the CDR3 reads CAFSSPGGLYTDKLIF. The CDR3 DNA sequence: TGTGCCTTCTCCTCCCCTGGGGGGTTGTACACCGATAAACTCATCTTT.